Sequencing of this T cell receptor beta chain was carried out in a study of CD8+CD57+ T cells in acquired aplastic anemia. Sequencing was done on patients that had shown CD8+CD57+ cell expansion by flow cytometry. Blood came from patients not yet given any therapy. About this clonotype: The antigen remains undetermined. At one boundary the junction diverges from the germline segment, which might be a read error.

The template for TCR beta VDJ and CDR3 sequence profiling was genomic DNA. TCRdb re-called the reads with MiXCR, one entry per CDR3 protein. Of 200,000 to 300,000 distinct CDR3 sequences listed, around half were seen once; the top ten hold over 7.5%. Study-level points and caveats: Comparison of patients with controls identified some 29 shared CD8+ CDR3 sequences.

Germline V gene data show CDR1 as SGHVS and CDR2 as FQNEAQ. This CDR3 is built from 14 residues. The chain couples TRBV7-8 to TRBJ1-4; D call uncertain. The sample consisted of sorted CD4+, CD8+, or CD8+CD57+ T cells (not recorded which) from PBMCs. The receptor's source is a human donor with aplastic anemia. The CDR3 sequence is CASSLHQATEELFF. In nucleotides, the CDR3 is TGTGCCAGCAGCTTACACCAGGCCACTGAAGAACTGTTTTTT.